This T cell receptor (beta chain) originates from a study of shared clonotypes between healthy human individuals (dated by TCRdb to 2018 to 2021). For the wider study: Two women and a few men aged 18 to 49 years were included in the cohort. Libraries were prepared and TCR repertoires were sequenced by different laboratories using diverse techniques, in order to increase sequencing depth and limit assay-specific biases. To estimate repertoire size and how much clonotype sharing occurs between individuals, the study deeply sequenced the blood TCR repertoires of five or six healthy adults. Per donor, leukapheresis produced somewhere between about 0.8 and 9 billion PBMCs. For each donor, CD4 naive and CD4 memory were each given three plates, CD8 naive was given two plates, and CD8 memory was given one plate.

Of note for this clone: There is no known antigen for this receptor. No base-level quality is on record; no much larger clone is a single base apart. Other DNA sequences from this sample encode an identical CDR3 as well.

Healthy HIV-negative adults with no recently reported acute infections or vaccinations were included as donors. Every donor was a Caucasian adult living in Nashville, Tennessee, USA. Magnetic negative selection was used to enrich CD4+ T cells, after which naive cells were positively selected on CD45RA and the negative fraction became the memory subset. Blood was collected by leukapheresis, and PBMCs were isolated by Ficoll-Histopaque density gradient centrifugation and then cryopreserved in liquid nitrogen vapor phase. Purity and quantity of every magnetically sorted T cell population were checked by analytical flow cytometry. Each sorted fraction had its genomic DNA isolated and then quantified by UV absorbance on a Nanodrop 2000c. Results the study describes overall, beyond this receptor: Sampling was restricted to blood, and TCR repertoires in tissues likely differ from the TCR repertoires found in blood. Naive subsets generally had larger estimated clonotype richness than memory subsets did. Incomplete sequencing was indicated by rarefaction of sorted-subset datasets, despite the large sequencing depth. Higher generation probabilities were observed for clonotypes shared by all four sorted-subset donors than for non-shared clonotypes. Across four donors, roughly 5.4% of naive CD4, approximately 3.5% of naive CD8, about 2.3% of memory CD4, and around 0.4% of memory CD8 clonotypes were shared. The small number of donors limited the genetic and exposure-history diversity represented. Pairwise subsampling led to the expectation that sequencing depth would affect the degree of clonotype sharing among donors.

Using the deep immunoSEQ assay, multiplex PCR amplified TCR CDR3 regions from genomic DNA. For each cell subset, the extracted genomic DNA was distributed evenly across all wells of several immunoSEQ 96-well plates, and each plate served as one replicate. Each replicate PCR for sorted subsets received around 200 ng genomic DNA, equal to about 30,000 T cell genomes. Purified libraries were quantified with a Qubit 3.0 fluorometer, sized on a Bioanalyzer 2100, and re-quantified with the KAPA Library Quantification kit. Every immunoSEQ 96-well plate was sequenced on a dedicated single-read 150-cycle Illumina NextSeq 550 flow cell. The original pipeline was this. Because the immunoSEQ output included only junctional sequences and no quality scores, the filtering could not be the same as the filtering used for full-length reads. To assign V/J genes and CDR3, sequences were annotated using PyIR, a Python wrapper for IgBLAST v1.9, with IMGT germline references. Any read was removed if the V/J assignment was weak (E-value above 1e-6), the CDR3 was missing, or the read contained stop codons, out-of-frame junctions, or ambiguous translated residues. V3J clonotypes were defined by identical inferred V gene, J gene, and CDR3 amino acid sequence. Percentage overlap between repertoires was computed as shared unique clonotypes divided by the size of the smaller repertoire. Richness of each repertoire was evaluated using RTK rarefaction, the Chao1 estimator, and Recon v2.1 estimates of unobserved clonotypes. OLGA was used to compute generation probabilities for all TCRbeta clonotypes that the gDNA method yielded from a few donors. TCRdb holds this immuneACCESS table with in-frame rearrangements only. Some clones are missing; in checked studies, unresolved V genes explain under half, and the rest has no known cause. That table supplies the V and J calls and clone size; D and trimming were determined from the DNA. This sample has about 2.3 million clones in its table, and roughly 93% of those were observed once. The top ten hold 0.35% to 0.45% of the sample.

Counted from cysteine to phenylalanine, this CDR3 has 13 amino acids. The sequence is cut down to CDR3 DNA, 39 bases in frame from base 1. The germline V gene encodes CDR1 SGHTA and CDR2 FQGNSA. Compared with germline, V lacks 2 bases and J lacks 3 bases; bases without a gene match: 0. The sequenced sample was naive CD4+ T cells from PBMCs. This specimen's cell subset or site label, per the study, means: CD45RA+ positively selected. The rearranged segments are TRBV7-2 and TRBJ1-1; 7 central nucleotides agree with TRBD1. This clonotype was sampled from a man aged 18 to 30 in good health. Some clones in this sample may be carry-over from other donors' samples. The CDR3 is CASSLTGDTEAFF. The DNA sequence is TGTGCCAGCAGCTTAACAGGGGACACTGAAGCTTTCTTT. Where the CDR3 stops, the reference TRBV7-2 and TRBJ1-1 genes take over; the full variable domain is GAGVSQSPSNKVTEKGKDVELRCDPISGHTALYWYRQSLGQGLEFLIYFQGNSAPDKSGLPSDRFSAERTGGSVSTLTIQRTQQEDSAVYLCASSLTGDTEAFFGQGTRLTVV.